Here is one TCR beta chain with its context. Its antigen is as yet unknown. This record comes from a study of OX40 agonist ivuxolimab in advanced cancers. Study-level results: Dose levels from 0.1 to 3.0 mg/kg saw CD4+ and CD8+ blood T cells expand clonally by week 6.

Trimming left V 4 bases short and J 0 bases short, with 10 bases between. Germline loops: CDR1 SGHRS, CDR2 YFSETQ. This CDR3 is built from 15 residues. Method: immunoSEQ multiplex PCR; TCRdb's copy keeps in-frame clones and lacks some. In the table there are fewer than 120,000 clones, over 85% of which are singletons. Sequenced material: CD4+ or CD8+ T cells sorted from blood, taken in a trial of the OX40 agonist ivuxolimab. The TCR originated in an adult with an advanced solid tumor such as melanoma, head and neck, liver or kidney cancer. The gene calls are TRBV5-1 and TRBJ1-4, with D unclear. In DNA, the CDR3 is TGCGCCAGCAGCCCGAGCCCAGCAACTAATGAAAAACTGTTTTTT. Its protein product is CASSPSPATNEKLFF.